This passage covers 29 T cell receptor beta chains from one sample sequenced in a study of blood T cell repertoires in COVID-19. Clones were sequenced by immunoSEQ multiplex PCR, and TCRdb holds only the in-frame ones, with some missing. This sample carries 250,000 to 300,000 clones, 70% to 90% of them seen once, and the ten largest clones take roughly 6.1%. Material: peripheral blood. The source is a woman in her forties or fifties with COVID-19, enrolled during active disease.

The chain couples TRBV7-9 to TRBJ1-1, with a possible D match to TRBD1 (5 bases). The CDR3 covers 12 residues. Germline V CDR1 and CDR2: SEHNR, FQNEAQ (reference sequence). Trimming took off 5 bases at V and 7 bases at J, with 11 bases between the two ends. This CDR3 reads CASSLGRGEAFF. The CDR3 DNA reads TGTGCCAGCAGCCTAGGGAGGGGTGAAGCTTTCTTT.

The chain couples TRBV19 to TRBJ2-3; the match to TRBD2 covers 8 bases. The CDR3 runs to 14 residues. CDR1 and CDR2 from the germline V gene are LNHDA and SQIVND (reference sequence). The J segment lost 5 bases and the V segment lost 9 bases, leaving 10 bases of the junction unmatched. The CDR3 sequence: CASRKRESLDTQYF. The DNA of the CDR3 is TGTGCCAGCCGTAAGCGGGAGAGTTTAGATACGCAGTATTTT.

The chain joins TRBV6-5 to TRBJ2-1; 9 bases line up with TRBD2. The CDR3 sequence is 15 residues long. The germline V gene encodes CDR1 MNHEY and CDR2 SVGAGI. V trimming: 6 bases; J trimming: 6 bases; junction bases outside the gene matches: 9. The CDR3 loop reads CASRLSSGKFNEQFF. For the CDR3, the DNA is TGTGCCAGCAGATTATCTAGCGGGAAATTCAATGAGCAGTTCTTC.

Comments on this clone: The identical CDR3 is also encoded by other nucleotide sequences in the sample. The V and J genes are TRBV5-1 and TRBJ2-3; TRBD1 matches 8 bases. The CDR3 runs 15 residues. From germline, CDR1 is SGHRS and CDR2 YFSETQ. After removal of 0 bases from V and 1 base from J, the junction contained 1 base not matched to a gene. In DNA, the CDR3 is TGCGCCAGCAGCTTGGGGGGACAGGGCACAGATACGCAGTATTTT. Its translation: CASSLGGQGTDTQYF.

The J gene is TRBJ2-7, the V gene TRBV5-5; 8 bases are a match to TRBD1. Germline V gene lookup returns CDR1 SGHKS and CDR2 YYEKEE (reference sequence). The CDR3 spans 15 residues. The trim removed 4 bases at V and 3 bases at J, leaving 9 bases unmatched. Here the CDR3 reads CASSVTGQAVYEQYF. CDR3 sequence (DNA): TGTGCCAGCAGCGTAACGGGACAGGCGGTCTACGAGCAGTACTTC.

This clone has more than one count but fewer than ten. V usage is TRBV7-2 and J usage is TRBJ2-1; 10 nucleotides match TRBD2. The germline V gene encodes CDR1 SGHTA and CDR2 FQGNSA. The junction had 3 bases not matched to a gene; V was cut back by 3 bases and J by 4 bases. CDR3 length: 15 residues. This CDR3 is CASSFGLAVYNEQFF. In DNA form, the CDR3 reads TGTGCCAGCAGCTTCGGACTAGCGGTATACAATGAGCAGTTCTTC.

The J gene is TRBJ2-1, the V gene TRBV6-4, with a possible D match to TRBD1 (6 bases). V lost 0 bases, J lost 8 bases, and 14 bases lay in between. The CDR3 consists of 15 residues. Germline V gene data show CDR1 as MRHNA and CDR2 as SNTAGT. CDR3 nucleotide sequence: TGTGCCAGCAGTGACTCGAGCAGGGGTAGGGATGAGCAGTTCTTC. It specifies CASSDSSRGRDEQFF.

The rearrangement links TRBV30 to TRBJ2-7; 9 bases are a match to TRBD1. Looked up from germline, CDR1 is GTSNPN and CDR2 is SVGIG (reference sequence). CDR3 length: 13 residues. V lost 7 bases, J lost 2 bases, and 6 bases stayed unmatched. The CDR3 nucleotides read TGTGCCTTAGGACAGGGGCTCCCCTACGAGCAGTACTTC. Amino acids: CALGQGLPYEQYF.

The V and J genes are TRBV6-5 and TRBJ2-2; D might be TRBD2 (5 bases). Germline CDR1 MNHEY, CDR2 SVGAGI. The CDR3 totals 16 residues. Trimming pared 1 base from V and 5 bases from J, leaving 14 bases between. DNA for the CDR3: TGTGCCAGCAGTTACTATACCGGGATTAGTACCGGGGAGCTGTTTTTT. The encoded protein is CASSYYTGISTGELFF.

CDR3 in amino acids: CASSSRDSSTDTQYF. CDR3 DNA: TGCGCCAGCAGCTCACGGGACAGCAGCACAGATACGCAGTATTTT. The chain uses TRBV5-1 and TRBJ2-3, with 7 bases matching TRBD1. Germline CDR1 reads SGHRS; CDR2 reads YFSETQ. The CDR3 covers 15 residues. V dropped 3 bases and J dropped 0; count of bases not matched to a gene: 4.

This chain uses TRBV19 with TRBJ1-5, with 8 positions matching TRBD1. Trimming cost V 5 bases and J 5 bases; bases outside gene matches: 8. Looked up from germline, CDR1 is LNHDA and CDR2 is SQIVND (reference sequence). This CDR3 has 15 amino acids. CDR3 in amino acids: CASSLDRGNYQPQHF. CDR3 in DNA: TGTGCCAGTAGTCTTGACAGGGGAAACTATCAGCCCCAGCATTTT.

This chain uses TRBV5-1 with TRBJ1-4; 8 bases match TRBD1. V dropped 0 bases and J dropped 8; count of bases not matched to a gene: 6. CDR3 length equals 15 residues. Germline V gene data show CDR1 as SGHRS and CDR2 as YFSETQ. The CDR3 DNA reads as TGCGCCAGCAGCTTGGGGACAGGGTCGGGGGAAAAACTGTTTTTT. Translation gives CASSLGTGSGEKLFF.

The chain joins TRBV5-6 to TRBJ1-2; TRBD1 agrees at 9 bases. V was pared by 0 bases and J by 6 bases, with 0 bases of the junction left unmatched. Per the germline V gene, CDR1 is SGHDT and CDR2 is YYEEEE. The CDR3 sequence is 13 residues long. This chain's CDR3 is CASSLDRGHGYTF. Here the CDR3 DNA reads TGTGCCAGCAGCTTGGACAGGGGGCATGGCTACACCTTC.

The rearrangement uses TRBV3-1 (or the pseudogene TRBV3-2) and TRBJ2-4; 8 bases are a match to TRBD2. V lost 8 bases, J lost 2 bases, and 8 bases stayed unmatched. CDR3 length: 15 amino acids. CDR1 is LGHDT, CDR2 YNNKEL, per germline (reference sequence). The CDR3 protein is CASGSGKASKNIQYF. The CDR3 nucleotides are TGTGCCAGCGGTAGCGGGAAGGCATCCAAAAACATTCAGTACTTC.

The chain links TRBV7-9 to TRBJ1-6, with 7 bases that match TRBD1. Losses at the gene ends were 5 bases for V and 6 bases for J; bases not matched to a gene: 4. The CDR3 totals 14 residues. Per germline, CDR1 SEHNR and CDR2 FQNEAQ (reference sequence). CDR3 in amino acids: CASSRTGLNSPLHF. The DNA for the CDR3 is TGTGCCAGCAGCCGGACAGGCCTTAATTCACCCCTCCACTTT.

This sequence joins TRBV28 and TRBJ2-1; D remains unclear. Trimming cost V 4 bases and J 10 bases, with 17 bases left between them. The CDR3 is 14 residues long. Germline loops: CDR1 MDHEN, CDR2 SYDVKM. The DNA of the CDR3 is TGTGCCAGCAGTTCACAAAGTCTCAGTTCGGAGCAGTTCTTC. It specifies CASSSQSLSSEQFF.

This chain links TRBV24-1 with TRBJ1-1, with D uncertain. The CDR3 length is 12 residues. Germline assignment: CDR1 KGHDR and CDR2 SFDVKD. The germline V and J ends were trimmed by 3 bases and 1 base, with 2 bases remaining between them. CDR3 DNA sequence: TGTGCCACCAGTGATCAGAACACTGAAGCTTTCTTT. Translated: CATSDQNTEAFF.

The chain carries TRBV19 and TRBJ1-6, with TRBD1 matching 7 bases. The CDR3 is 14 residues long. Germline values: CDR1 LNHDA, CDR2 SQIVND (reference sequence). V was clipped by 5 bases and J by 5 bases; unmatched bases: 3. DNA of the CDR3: TGTGCCAGTAGTTGGACAGGAGATAATTCACCCCTCCACTTT. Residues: CASSWTGDNSPLHF.

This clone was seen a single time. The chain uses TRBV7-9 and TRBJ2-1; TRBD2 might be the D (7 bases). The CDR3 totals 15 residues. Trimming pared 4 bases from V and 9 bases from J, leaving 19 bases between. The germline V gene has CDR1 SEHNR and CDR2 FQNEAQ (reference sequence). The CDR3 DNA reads TGTGCCAGCAGCTCAGAAGCTAGAGGGGGGGCTGAGCAGTTCTTC. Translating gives CASSSEARGGAEQFF.

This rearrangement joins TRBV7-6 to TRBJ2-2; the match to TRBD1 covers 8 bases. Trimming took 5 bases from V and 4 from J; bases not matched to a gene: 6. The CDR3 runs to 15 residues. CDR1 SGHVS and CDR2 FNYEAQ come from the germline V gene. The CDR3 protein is CASSKQGVGTGELFF. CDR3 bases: TGTGCCAGCAGCAAACAGGGGGTCGGCACCGGGGAGCTGTTTTTT.

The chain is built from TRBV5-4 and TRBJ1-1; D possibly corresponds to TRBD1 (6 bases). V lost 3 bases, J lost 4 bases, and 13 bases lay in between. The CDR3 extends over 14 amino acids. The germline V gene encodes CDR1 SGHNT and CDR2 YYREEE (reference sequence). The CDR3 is CASSSQGLPTEAFF. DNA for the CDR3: TGTGCCAGCAGCTCACAGGGTCTCCCCACTGAAGCTTTCTTT.

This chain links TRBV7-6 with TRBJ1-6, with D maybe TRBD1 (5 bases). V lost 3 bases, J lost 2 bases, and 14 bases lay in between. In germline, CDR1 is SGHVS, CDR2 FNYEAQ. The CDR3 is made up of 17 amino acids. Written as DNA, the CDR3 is TGTGCCAGCAGCTTCAGGGTGGCAGGGACCTATAATTCACCCCTCCACTTT. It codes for CASSFRVAGTYNSPLHF.

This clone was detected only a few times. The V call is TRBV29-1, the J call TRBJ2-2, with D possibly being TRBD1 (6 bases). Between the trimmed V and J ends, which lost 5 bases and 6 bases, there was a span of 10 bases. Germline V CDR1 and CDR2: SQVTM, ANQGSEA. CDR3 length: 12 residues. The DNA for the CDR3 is TGCAGCGTTAACAGGGCGGCCGGGGAGCTGTTTTTT. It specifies CSVNRAAGELFF.

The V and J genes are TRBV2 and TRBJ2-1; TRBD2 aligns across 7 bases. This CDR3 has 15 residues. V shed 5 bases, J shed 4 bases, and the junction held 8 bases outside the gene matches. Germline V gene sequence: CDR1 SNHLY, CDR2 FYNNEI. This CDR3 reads CASSYSREGYNEQFF. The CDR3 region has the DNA TGTGCCAGCAGTTACTCGAGGGAGGGTTACAATGAGCAGTTCTTC.

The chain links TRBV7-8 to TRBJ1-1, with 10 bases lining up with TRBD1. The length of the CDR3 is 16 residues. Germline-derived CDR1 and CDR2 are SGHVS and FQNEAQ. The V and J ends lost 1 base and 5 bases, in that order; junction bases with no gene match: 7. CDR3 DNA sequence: TGTGCCAGCAGCTTAGAGGGACAGGGGATTAATACTGAAGCTTTCTTT. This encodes CASSLEGQGINTEAFF.

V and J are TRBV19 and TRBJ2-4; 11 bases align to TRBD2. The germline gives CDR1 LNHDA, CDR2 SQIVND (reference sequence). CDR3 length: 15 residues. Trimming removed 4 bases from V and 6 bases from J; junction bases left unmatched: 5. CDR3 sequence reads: CASSRWLAGGNIQYF. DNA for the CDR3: TGTGCCAGTAGTAGGTGGCTAGCGGGAGGAAACATTCAGTACTTC.

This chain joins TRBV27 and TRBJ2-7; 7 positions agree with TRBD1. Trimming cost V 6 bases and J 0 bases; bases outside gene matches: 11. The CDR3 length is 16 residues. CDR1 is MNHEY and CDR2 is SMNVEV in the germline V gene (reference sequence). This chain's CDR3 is CASSASDRVGSYEQYF. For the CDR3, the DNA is TGTGCCAGCAGCGCCTCTGACAGGGTCGGCTCCTACGAGCAGTACTTC.

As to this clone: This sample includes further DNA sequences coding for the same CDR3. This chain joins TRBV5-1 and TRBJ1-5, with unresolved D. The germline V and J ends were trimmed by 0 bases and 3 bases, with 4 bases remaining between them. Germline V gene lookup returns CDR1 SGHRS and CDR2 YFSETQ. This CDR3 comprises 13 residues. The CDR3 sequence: CASSLALNQPQHF. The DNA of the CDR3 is TGCGCCAGCAGCTTGGCTCTCAATCAGCCCCAGCATTTT.

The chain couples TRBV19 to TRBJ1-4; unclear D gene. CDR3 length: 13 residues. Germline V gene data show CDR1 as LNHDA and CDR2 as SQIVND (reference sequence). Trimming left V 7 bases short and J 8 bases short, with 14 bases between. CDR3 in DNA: TGTGCCAGTAACGACCCTGGAGGGGAAAAACTGTTTTTT. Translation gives CASNDPGGEKLFF.